This TCR beta chain derives from a study of cytomegalovirus exposure and HLA in healthy donors. 60 Vbeta and 13 Jbeta primers were used in PCR. Profiled with immunoSEQ multiplex PCR; TCRdb holds only in-frame clones, not every one. The sample holds 150,000 to 200,000 clones, around 80% seen once. Germline CDR1 SNHLY, CDR2 FYNNEI. Deletions cut 8 bases from V and 4 bases from J, with 17 bases between. The CDR3 is 14 residues long. The TCR was taken from a man in his forties or fifties in good health and CMV-seropositive. Sequencing was performed on PBMCs. This sequence joins TRBV2 and TRBJ1-2; D is possibly TRBD1 (6 bases). The CDR3 DNA is TGTGCCAGCCTACTCCGGACAGCCGTCTATGGCTACACCTTC. Translation: CASLLRTAVYGYTF.